Reported below is one TCR beta chain. Its antigen is not known. This specimen comes from a study of OX40 agonist ivuxolimab in advanced cancers. Overall study context: Treatment of patients was with ivuxolimab, an agonistic anti-OX40 (CD134) antibody. Eligibility admitted prior anti-PD-1, anti-PD-L1 or anti-CTLA-4 therapy; approximately 40% had some. Findings and caveats of the study: Both CD4+ and CD8+ T cell populations in blood had undergone clonal expansion by week 6 at 0.1 to 3.0 mg/kg.

The germline V gene has CDR1 MNHEY and CDR2 SVGAGI. The CDR3 has 16 residues. V was shortened by 4 bases and J by 2 bases, with 14 bases between the two germline ends. Using immunoSEQ multiplex PCR, the repertoire was profiled, and TCRdb retains in-frame clones only, with some absent. The sample includes around 65,000 clones, 90% to 95% of them seen just once. The chain joins TRBV6-5 to TRBJ2-2; a possible D gene is TRBD2 (6 bases). This specimen was CD4+ or CD8+ T cells sorted from blood, taken in a trial of the OX40 agonist ivuxolimab. The TCR originated in an adult with an advanced solid tumor such as melanoma, head and neck, liver or kidney cancer. The CDR3 reads CASSWEEGRNTGELFF. The CDR3 DNA reads TGTGCCAGCAGTTGGGAGGAGGGCAGAAACACCGGGGAGCTGTTTTTT.